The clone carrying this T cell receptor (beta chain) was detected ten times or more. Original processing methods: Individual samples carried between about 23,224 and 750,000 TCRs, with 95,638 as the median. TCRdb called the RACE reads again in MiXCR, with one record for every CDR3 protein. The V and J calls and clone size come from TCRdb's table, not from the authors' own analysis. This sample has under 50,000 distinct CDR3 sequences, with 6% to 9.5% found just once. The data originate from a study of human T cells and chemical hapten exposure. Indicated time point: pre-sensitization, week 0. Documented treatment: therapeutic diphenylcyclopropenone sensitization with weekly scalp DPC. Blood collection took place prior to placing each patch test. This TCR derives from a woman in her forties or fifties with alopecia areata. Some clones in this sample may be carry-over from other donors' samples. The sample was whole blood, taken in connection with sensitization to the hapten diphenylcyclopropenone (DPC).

The CDR3 sequence is CASKEHSGSTDTQYF. CDR3 DNA sequence: TGTGCCAGCAAGGAGCATTCGGGAAGCACAGATACGCAGTATTTT. The genes are TRBV3-2 and TRBJ2-3; the table's D call, TRBD1, was not checked against the DNA. TRBV3-2 is labeled a pseudogene. The length of the CDR3 is 15 residues.